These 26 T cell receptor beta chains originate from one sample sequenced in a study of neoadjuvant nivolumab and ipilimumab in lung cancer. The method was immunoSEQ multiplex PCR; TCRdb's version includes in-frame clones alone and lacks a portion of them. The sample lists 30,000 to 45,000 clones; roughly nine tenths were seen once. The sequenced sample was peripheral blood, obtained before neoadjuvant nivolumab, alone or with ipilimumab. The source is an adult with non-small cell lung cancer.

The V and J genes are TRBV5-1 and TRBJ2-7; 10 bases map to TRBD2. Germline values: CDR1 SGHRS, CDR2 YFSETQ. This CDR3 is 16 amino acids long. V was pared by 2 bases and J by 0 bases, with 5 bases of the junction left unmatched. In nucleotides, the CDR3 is TGCGCCAGCAGCTTCGGACTAGCGGTAAACTCCTACGAGCAGTACTTC. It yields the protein CASSFGLAVNSYEQYF. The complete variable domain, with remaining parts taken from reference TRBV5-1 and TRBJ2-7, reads KAGVTQTPRYLIKTRGQQVTLSCSPISGHRSVSWYQQTPGQGLQFLFEYFSETQRNKGNFPGRFSGRQFSNSRSEMNVSTLELGDSALYLCASSFGLAVNSYEQYFGPGTRLTVT.

As DNA, the CDR3 is TGTGCCAGCAGTGGCCCTACAGGATTAGCGGAGACCCAGTACTTC. Its translation: CASSGPTGLAETQYF. The chain carries TRBV25-1 and TRBJ2-5, with D tentatively TRBD1 or TRBD2 (5 bases each). V lost 4 bases to trimming and J lost 5 bases, with 17 bases between them. The germline CDR1 and CDR2 sequences are MGHDK and SYGVNS. The CDR3 totals 15 residues.

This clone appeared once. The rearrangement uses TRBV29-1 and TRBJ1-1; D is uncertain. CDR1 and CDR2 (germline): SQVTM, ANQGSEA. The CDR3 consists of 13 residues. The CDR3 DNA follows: TGCAGGGCGGACCCTCCGGGTGTCACTGAAGCTTTCTTT. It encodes CRADPPGVTEAFF. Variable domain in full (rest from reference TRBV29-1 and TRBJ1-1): SAVISQKPSRDICQRGTSLTIQCQVDSQVTMMFWYRQQPGQSLTLIATANQGSEATYESGFVIDKFPISRPNLTFSTLTVSNMSPEDSSIYLCRADPPGVTEAFFGQGTRLTVV.

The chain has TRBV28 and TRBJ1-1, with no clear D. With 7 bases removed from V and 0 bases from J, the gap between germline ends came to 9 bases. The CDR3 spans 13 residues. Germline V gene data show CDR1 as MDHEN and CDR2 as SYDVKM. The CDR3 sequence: CASKIAVNTEAFF. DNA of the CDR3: TGTGCCAGCAAGATCGCGGTGAACACTGAAGCTTTCTTT.

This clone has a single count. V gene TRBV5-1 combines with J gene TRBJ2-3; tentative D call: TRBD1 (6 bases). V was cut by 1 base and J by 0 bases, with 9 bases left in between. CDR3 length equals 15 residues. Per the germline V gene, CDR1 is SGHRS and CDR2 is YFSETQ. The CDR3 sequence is CASSLLDRSTDTQYF. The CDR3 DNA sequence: TGCGCCAGCAGCTTGCTCGACAGGAGCACAGATACGCAGTATTTT.

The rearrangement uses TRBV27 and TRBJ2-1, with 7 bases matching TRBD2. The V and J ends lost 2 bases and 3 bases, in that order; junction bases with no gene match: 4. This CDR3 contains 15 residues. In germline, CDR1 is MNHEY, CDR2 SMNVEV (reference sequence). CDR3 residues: CASSLAGVNYNEQFF. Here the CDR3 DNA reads TGTGCCAGCAGTTTAGCGGGAGTAAACTACAATGAGCAGTTCTTC.

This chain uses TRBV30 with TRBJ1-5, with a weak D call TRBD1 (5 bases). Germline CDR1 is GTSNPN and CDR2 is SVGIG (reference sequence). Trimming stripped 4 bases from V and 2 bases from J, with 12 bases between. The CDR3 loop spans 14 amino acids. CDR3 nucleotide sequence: TGTGCCTGGAATCGGCAGGGTGGCAATCAGCCCCAGCATTTT. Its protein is CAWNRQGGNQPQHF.

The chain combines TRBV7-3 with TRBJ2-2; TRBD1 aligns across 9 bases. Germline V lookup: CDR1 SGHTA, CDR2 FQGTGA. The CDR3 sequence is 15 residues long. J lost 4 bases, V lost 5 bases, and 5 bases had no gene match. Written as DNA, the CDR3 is TGTGCCAGCAGCGATGACAGGGGGGCCACCGGGGAGCTGTTTTTT. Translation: CASSDDRGATGELFF.

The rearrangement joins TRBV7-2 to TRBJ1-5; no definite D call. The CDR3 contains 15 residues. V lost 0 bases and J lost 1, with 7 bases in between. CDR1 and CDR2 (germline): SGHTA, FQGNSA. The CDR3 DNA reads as TGTGCCAGCAGCTTAGCGCTTCTGAGCAATCAGCCCCAGCATTTT. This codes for CASSLALLSNQPQHF.

The CDR3 sequence is CASSTEGTSGNTIYF. CDR3 bases: TGTGCCAGTAGTACCGAAGGGACGTCTGGAAACACCATATATTTT. V gene TRBV19 combines with J gene TRBJ1-3; D is perhaps TRBD1 (5 bases). Germline CDR1 is LNHDA and CDR2 is SQIVND (reference sequence). Trimming shortened V by 4 bases and J by 1 base, and 11 bases separated the two germline ends. This CDR3 has 15 residues. The variable domain in full, completed from reference TRBV19 and TRBJ1-3, reads DGGITQSPKYLFRKEGQNVTLSCEQNLNHDAMYWYRQDPGQGLRLIYYSQIVNDFQKGDIAEGYSVSREKKESFPLTVTSAQKNPTAFYLCASSTEGTSGNTIYFGEGSWLTVV.

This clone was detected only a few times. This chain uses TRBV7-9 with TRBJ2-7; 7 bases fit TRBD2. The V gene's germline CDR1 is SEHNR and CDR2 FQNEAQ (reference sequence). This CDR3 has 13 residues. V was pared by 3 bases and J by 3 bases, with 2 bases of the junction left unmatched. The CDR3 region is CASSFGGSYEQYF. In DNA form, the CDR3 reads TGTGCCAGCAGCTTCGGCGGGAGCTACGAGCAGTACTTC. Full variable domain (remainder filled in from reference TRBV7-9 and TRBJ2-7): DTGVSQNPRHKITKRGQNVTFRCDPISEHNRLYWYRQTLGQGPEFLTYFQNEAQLEKSRLLSDRFSAERPKGSFSTLEIQRTEQGDSAMYLCASSFGGSYEQYFGPGTRLTVT.

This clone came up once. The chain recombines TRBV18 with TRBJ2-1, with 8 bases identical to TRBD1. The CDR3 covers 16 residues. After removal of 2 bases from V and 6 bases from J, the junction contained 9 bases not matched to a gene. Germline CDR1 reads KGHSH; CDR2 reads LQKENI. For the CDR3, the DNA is TGTGCCAGCTCACCAAGAATCACAGGGGGTATCAATGAGCAGTTCTTC. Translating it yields CASSPRITGGINEQFF.

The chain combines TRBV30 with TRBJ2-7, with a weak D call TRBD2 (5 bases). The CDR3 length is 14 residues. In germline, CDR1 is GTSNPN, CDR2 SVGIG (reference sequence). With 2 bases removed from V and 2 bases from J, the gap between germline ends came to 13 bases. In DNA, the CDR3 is TGTGCCTGGAGTACAATGAGCGGTACCTACGAGCAGTACTTC. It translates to CAWSTMSGTYEQYF.

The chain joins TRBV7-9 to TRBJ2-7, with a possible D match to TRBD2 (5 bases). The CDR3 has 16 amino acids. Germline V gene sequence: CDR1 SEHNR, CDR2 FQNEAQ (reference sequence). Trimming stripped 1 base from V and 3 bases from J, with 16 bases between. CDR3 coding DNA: TGTGCCAGCAGCTTAGGGTTTCGGACCGGAGGCTACGAGCAGTACTTC. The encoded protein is CASSLGFRTGGYEQYF. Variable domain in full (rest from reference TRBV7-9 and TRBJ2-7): DTGVSQNPRHKITKRGQNVTFRCDPISEHNRLYWYRQTLGQGPEFLTYFQNEAQLEKSRLLSDRFSAERPKGSFSTLEIQRTEQGDSAMYLCASSLGFRTGGYEQYFGPGTRLTVT.

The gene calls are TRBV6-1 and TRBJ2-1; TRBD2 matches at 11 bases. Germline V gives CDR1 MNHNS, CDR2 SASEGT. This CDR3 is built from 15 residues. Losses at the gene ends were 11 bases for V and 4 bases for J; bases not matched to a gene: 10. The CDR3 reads CAGSRTSGFYNEQFF. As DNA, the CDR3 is TGTGCCGGAAGCCGGACTAGCGGGTTTTACAATGAGCAGTTCTTC.

This CDR3 reads CASSSSYRMETQYF. CDR3 in DNA: TGTGCCAGCAGCTCGTCTTACCGAATGGAGACCCAGTACTTC. V usage is TRBV5-4 and J usage is TRBJ2-5; D remains unclear. CDR3 length: 14 residues. Trimming stripped 3 bases from V and 5 bases from J, with 14 bases between. Germline V lookup: CDR1 SGHNT, CDR2 YYREEE (reference sequence).

The CDR3 is CASSLGLAGFYEQYF. The DNA for the CDR3 is TGTGCCAGCAGTCTTGGACTAGCGGGGTTCTACGAGCAGTACTTC. The chain couples TRBV27 to TRBJ2-7; 12 nucleotides match TRBD2. The CDR3 runs to 15 residues. V lost 5 bases, J lost 3 bases, and 5 bases stayed unmatched. Germline lookup yields CDR1 MNHEY and CDR2 SMNVEV (reference sequence).

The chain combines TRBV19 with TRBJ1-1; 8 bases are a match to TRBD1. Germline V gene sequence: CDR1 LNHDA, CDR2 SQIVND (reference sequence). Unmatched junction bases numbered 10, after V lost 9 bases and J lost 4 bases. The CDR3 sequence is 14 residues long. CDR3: CASLSQGAGTEAFF. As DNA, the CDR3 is TGTGCCAGCCTGTCCCAGGGGGCTGGCACTGAAGCTTTCTTT.

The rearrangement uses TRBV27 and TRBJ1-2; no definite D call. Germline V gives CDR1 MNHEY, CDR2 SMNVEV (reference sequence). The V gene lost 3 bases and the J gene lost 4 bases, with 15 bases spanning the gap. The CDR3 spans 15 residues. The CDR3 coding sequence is TGTGCCAGCAGTTTCTACGGGGAGACTTTCTATGGCTACACCTTC. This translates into CASSFYGETFYGYTF.

CDR3 amino acids: CSARGYNEQFF. DNA of the CDR3: TGCAGTGCTCGGGGTTACAATGAGCAGTTCTTC. This chain links TRBV20-1 with TRBJ2-1, with D perhaps matching TRBD2 (5 bases). The CDR3 is 11 residues long. The germline V gene encodes CDR1 DFQATT and CDR2 SNEGSKA (reference sequence). V was cut by 5 bases and J by 4 bases, with 6 bases left in between.

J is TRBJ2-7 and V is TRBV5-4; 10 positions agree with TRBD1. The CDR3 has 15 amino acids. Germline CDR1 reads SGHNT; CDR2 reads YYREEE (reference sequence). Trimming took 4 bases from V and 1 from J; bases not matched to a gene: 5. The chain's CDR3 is CASSVGQGLSYEQYF. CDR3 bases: TGTGCCAGCAGCGTGGGACAGGGGCTTTCCTACGAGCAGTACTTC. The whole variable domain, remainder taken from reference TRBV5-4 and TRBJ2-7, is ETGVTQSPTHLIKTRGQQVTLRCSSQSGHNTVSWYQQALGQGPQFIFQYYREEENGRGNFPPRFSGLQFPNYSSELNVNALELDDSALYLCASSVGQGLSYEQYFGPGTRLTVT.

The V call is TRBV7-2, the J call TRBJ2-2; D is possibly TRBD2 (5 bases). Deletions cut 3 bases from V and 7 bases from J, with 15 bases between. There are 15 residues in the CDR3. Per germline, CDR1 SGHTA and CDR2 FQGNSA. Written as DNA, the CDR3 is TGTGCCAGCAGCTTCGGTAGCCCGAGGGTCGGGGAGCTGTTTTTT. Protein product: CASSFGSPRVGELFF.

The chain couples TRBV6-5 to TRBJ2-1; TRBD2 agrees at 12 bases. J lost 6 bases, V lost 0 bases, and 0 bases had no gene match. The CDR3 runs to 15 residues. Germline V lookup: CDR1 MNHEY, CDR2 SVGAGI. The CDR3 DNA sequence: TGTGCCAGCAGTTACTCACTAGCGGGAGGCAATGAGCAGTTCTTC. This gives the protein CASSYSLAGGNEQFF.

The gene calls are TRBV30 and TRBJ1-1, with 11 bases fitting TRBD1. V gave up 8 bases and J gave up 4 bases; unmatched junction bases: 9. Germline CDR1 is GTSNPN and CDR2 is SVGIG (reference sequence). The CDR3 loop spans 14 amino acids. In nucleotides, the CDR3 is TGTGCCCATGACCCTGGGACAGGGGGCACTGAAGCTTTCTTT. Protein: CAHDPGTGGTEAFF.

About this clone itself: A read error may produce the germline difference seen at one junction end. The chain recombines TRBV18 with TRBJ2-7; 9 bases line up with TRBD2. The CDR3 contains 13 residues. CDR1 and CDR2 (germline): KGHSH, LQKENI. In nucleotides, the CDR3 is TGTGCCAGCTCACCTGAGACTAGCGGCCCTCGATGGTTC. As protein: CASSPETSGPRWF.

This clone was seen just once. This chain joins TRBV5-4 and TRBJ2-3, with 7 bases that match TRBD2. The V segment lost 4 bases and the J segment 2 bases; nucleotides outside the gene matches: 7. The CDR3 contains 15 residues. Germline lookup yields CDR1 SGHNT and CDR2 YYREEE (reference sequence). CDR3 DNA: TGTGCCAGCAGCCCCCTAGCGGCGACCACAGATACGCAGTATTTT. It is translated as CASSPLAATTDTQYF.